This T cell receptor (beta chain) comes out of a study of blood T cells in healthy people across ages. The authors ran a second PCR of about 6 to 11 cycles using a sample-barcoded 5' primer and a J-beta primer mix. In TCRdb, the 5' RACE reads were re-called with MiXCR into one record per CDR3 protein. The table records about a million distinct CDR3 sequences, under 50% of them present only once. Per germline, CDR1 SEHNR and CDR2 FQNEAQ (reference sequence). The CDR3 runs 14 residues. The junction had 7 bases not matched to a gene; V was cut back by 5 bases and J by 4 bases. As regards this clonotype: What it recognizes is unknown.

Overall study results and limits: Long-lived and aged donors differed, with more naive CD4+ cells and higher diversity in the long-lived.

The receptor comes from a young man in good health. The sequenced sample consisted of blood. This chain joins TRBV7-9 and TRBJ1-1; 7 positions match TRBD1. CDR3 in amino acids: CASSITTGSTEAFF. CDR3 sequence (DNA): TGTGCCAGCAGCATCACGACAGGGAGCACTGAAGCTTTCTTT.